The following is a TCR beta chain sequence with its context. The sample holds other DNA sequences that translate to the same CDR3. This specimen belongs to a study of blood T cell repertoires in COVID-19. Study information: In each case, the material was cDNA or gDNA derived from T cells, B-cell-depleted T cells, or PBMCs.

Losses at the gene ends were 3 bases for V and 2 bases for J; bases not matched to a gene: 0. Germline V gene data show CDR1 as KGHSH and CDR2 as LQKENI. The CDR3 consists of 13 residues. Sequencing used immunoSEQ multiplex PCR; TCRdb keeps in-frame clones, though not all of them. Of hundreds of thousands of clones listed, over 75% were seen once; the top ten hold roughly 4%. The receptor was derived from a man aged 25 to 45 who had recovered from COVID-19. This rearrangement joins TRBV18 to TRBJ2-5; TRBD1 matches 7 bases. Material: PBMCs or T cells enriched from blood (not recorded which). The CDR3 nucleotides read TGTGCCAGCTCACCGGGACAGCAAGAGACCCAGTACTTC. Its protein product is CASSPGQQETQYF.